The 14 T cell receptor beta chains listed next were all sequenced from one sample in a study of T cells in Graves' hyperthyroidism and ophthalmopathy. From RNA transcripts, TCR beta CDR3 regions were amplified. An initial round of RT-PCR targeting the TCR CDR3 relied on the HTBI primer set. TCRdb re-analysed the multiplex PCR reads in MiXCR, keeping a single row per CDR3 protein. The sample shows roughly 650,000 distinct CDR3 sequences, approximately 15% of them seen only once. Sequenced material: blood. Receptors originate from a woman aged 40 to 50 with Graves' ophthalmopathy.

The chain is built from TRBV5-1 and TRBJ2-2; TRBD2 agrees at 12 bases. With V trimmed by 3 bases and J by 4 bases, 7 bases remained unmatched. Germline assignment: CDR1 SGHRS and CDR2 YFSETQ. The CDR3 sequence is 17 residues long. CDR3 sequence: CASSYLAGGPVTGELFF. The CDR3 bases are TGCGCCAGCAGCTACCTAGCGGGAGGGCCGGTCACCGGGGAGCTGTTTTTT.

This clonotype was observed a handful of times. The V gene is TRBV5-4, the J gene TRBJ2-1; 7 nucleotides match TRBD2. V lost 7 bases and J lost 5; bases outside the gene matches: 9. This CDR3 is built from 14 residues. Germline V gene sequence: CDR1 SGHNT, CDR2 YYREEE (reference sequence). The CDR3 nucleotides are TGTGCCAGCGGAACTAGCGTAGAGAACAATGAGCAGTTCTTC. This translates into CASGTSVENNEQFF. Combining the CDR3 with reference TRBV5-4 and TRBJ2-1 gives the whole variable domain ETGVTQSPTHLIKTRGQQVTLRCSSQSGHNTVSWYQQALGQGPQFIFQYYREEENGRGNFPPRFSGLQFPNYSSELNVNALELDDSALYLCASGTSVENNEQFFGPGTRLTVL.

The J gene is TRBJ2-1, the V gene TRBV7-2, with D possibly being TRBD2 (6 bases). The ends were cut back, 10 bases at V and 1 base at J, with 17 bases in the middle. The germline V gene encodes CDR1 SGHTA and CDR2 FQGNSA. The CDR3 has 15 amino acids. The DNA for the CDR3 is TGTGCCATCTCCAAGGAGGGGCAGTCCTACAATGAGCAGTTCTTC. This gives the protein CAISKEGQSYNEQFF. Looking up the rest from reference TRBV7-2 and TRBJ2-1 gives the full variable domain: GAGVSQSPSNKVTEKGKDVELRCDPISGHTALYWYRQSLGQGLEFLIYFQGNSAPDKSGLPSDRFSAERTGGSVSTLTIQRTQQEDSAVYLCAISKEGQSYNEQFFGPGTRLTVL.

This clonotype appeared a few times. The chain uses TRBV27 and TRBJ1-5; possible D gene TRBD1, 5 bases. This CDR3 has 15 residues. Germline CDR1 and CDR2: MNHEY and SMNVEV (reference sequence). V lost 2 bases, J lost 4 bases, and 12 bases lay in between. Here the CDR3 reads CASSLKGVWNQPQHF. CDR3 in DNA: TGTGCCAGCAGTTTAAAAGGGGTTTGGAATCAGCCCCAGCATTTT.

In this sample, this clonotype turned up many times. The chain has TRBV27 and TRBJ1-1; TRBD1 aligns across 10 bases. From germline, CDR1 is MNHEY and CDR2 SMNVEV (reference sequence). The CDR3 has 15 amino acids. The V gene end was trimmed by 6 bases and the J gene end by 7 bases; junction bases not matched to a gene: 11. CDR3 region: CASRPTGGFLSEAFF. In DNA form, the CDR3 reads TGTGCCAGCAGGCCGACAGGGGGCTTTCTCAGTGAAGCTTTCTTT.

This clonotype has a count of ten or more. This sequence joins TRBV2 and TRBJ2-5; D gene ambiguous. The V end was cut by 4 bases, the J end by 5 bases, with 17 bases between. CDR1 SNHLY and CDR2 FYNNEI come from the germline V gene. The CDR3 extends over 15 amino acids. Here the CDR3 reads CASSGGYPTVETQYF. The CDR3 DNA reads TGTGCCAGCAGTGGGGGATACCCAACCGTTGAGACCCAGTACTTC.

The chain joins TRBV7-8 to TRBJ2-5, with D possibly TRBD1 on 5 matching bases. V was clipped by 2 bases and J by 0 bases, with 13 bases between them. There are 16 residues in the CDR3. Looked up from germline, CDR1 is SGHVS and CDR2 is FQNEAQ. CDR3 region: CASSLLGATYQETQYF. In DNA form, the CDR3 reads TGTGCCAGCAGCTTACTTGGGGCCACGTACCAAGAGACCCAGTACTTC.

This clonotype was seen at least ten times. V gene TRBV27 combines with J gene TRBJ1-1, with D unresolved. V lost 0 bases to trimming and J lost 1 base, with 6 bases between them. Germline CDR1 is MNHEY and CDR2 is SMNVEV (reference sequence). The CDR3 loop spans 14 amino acids. The CDR3 bases are TGTGCCAGCAGTTTATCTATCAGGAACACTGAAGCTTTCTTT. It specifies CASSLSIRNTEAFF.

This clonotype was seen at least ten times. The rearrangement uses TRBV20-1 and TRBJ2-1, with 10 bases matching TRBD2. From germline, CDR1 is DFQATT and CDR2 SNEGSKA (reference sequence). V shed 0 bases, J shed 8 bases, and the junction held 13 bases outside the gene matches. The CDR3 has 17 residues. CDR3 sequence reads: CSARDLVGLAGVHEQFF. The CDR3 region has the DNA TGCAGTGCTAGAGACTTAGTGGGGCTAGCGGGAGTTCATGAGCAGTTCTTC.

This clonotype was recorded at least ten times. The CDR3 sequence: CASSLLGTSGSVDEQYF. The CDR3 DNA is TGTGCCAGCAGTTTATTAGGGACTAGCGGGAGTGTGGACGAGCAGTACTTC. V is TRBV27 and J is TRBJ2-7; TRBD2 matches at 14 bases. The length of the CDR3 is 17 residues. Germline CDR1 reads MNHEY; CDR2 reads SMNVEV (reference sequence). Trimming took 1 base from V and 5 from J; bases not matched to a gene: 7.

Many counts were recorded for this clonotype. This CDR3 reads CASSLAVADNQPQHF. The CDR3 nucleotides are TGTGCCAGCAGTTTAGCGGTTGCAGACAATCAGCCCCAGCATTTT. This chain connects TRBV12-3 or TRBV12-4 to TRBJ1-5; D gene unclear. The CDR3 consists of 15 residues. Trimming stripped 0 bases from V and 3 bases from J, with 9 bases between.

This clonotype has at least ten counts. This rearrangement joins TRBV6-1 to TRBJ1-5; the match to TRBD1 covers 11 bases. The V gene end was trimmed by 6 bases and the J gene end by 6 bases; junction bases not matched to a gene: 4. Looked up from germline, CDR1 is MNHNS and CDR2 is SASEGT. The length of the CDR3 is 14 residues. The DNA for the CDR3 is TGTGCCAGCAGGGGGACAGGGGGAAGTCAGCCCCAGCATTTT. This sequence encodes CASRGTGGSQPQHF.

In its sample, this clonotype was seen a few times. V and J are TRBV30 and TRBJ1-4; a weak D match, TRBD1 (6 bases). The CDR3 is 13 residues long. Per the germline V gene, CDR1 is GTSNPN and CDR2 is SVGIG (reference sequence). Trimming removed 8 bases at V and 2 bases at J, with 12 bases between. The CDR3 DNA sequence: TGTGCCACACAGGGTCAGACTAATGAAAAACTGTTTTTT. Its protein is CATQGQTNEKLFF.

This clonotype was counted only a few times. The rearrangement uses TRBV30 and TRBJ2-5; D may be TRBD1 (5 bases). V shed 8 bases and J shed 5 bases, with 15 bases lying between them. Germline V CDR1 and CDR2: GTSNPN, SVGIG (reference sequence). The CDR3 covers 12 residues. CDR3 region: CAQKGAGETQYF. In DNA form, the CDR3 reads TGTGCCCAAAAAGGGGCTGGGGAGACCCAGTACTTC.